A selection of T cell receptor beta chains follows, all from one sample in a study of cytomegalovirus exposure and HLA in healthy donors. Sequencing was performed with immunoSEQ multiplex PCR; in TCRdb, only in-frame clones are kept and a portion is missing. The sample has 150,000 to 200,000 clones, 65% to 80% seen once. Sequencing was carried out using PBMCs. These receptors were taken from a woman between 50 and 59 years old in good health and CMV-seropositive. Both conserved end residues are trimmed from each CDR3. Each record gives: V gene, J gene, CDR3 protein.

TRBV7-9,TRBJ2-7,ASSLTEVEQY
TRBV9,TRBJ1-2,ASSSLGQGDFGYT
TRBV6-4,TRBJ2-1,ASSTAPSPYNEQF
TRBV4-1,TRBJ1-3,ASRSTGAVGNTIY
TRBV15,TRBJ2-5,ATSRDYGGGKITETQY
TRBV7-3,TRBJ1-2,ASSPGQGGGYT
TRBV2,TRBJ1-6,ASKGEANSPLH
TRBV5-5,TRBJ2-7,ASSSPRLYEQY
TRBV7-6,TRBJ2-2,ASSPLAGTGNTGELF
TRBV10-3,TRBJ1-2,AISEVSLAGQGAPGYT
TRBV5-1,TRBJ2-1,ASSLTGDRVNEQF
TRBV5-1,TRBJ2-3,ASSKTSGGGPTQY
TRBV14,TRBJ2-1,ASSQVRQGEQF
TRBV7-9,TRBJ1-6,SSSSGNSPLH
TRBV2,TRBJ2-5,ASSDREETQY
TRBV18,TRBJ2-7,ASSMGQGLYEQY
TRBV7-2,TRBJ2-1,ASSPLGLAGGYEQF
TRBV2,TRBJ1-6,ASSVETEYNSPLH
TRBV2,TRBJ1-4,ASSEGTGGLGEKLF
TRBV27,TRBJ1-2,ASRPDRGSRGYT
TRBV30,TRBJ2-7,AWSGGGGNLVYEQY
TRBV7-2,TRBJ1-2,ASSQGGNYGYT
TRBV2,TRBJ2-1,ASWTGSTYNEQF
TRBV19,TRBJ1-1,ASSIMSGLNTEAF
TRBV5-4,TRBJ2-7,ASSLGSGYAYEQY
TRBV9,TRBJ2-1,ASSYLGGYEQF
TRBV27,TRBJ1-1,ASSRPGTEAF
TRBV4-2,TRBJ1-6,ASSQDLRDSYH
TRBV2,TRBJ1-1,ASSSTGSRTEAF
TRBV6-5,TRBJ1-2,ASSYGGLGYGYT
TRBV7-3,TRBJ1-1,ASSPRTGEGNTEAF
TRBV6-5,TRBJ1-2,ASRLPGQNYGYT
TRBV27,TRBJ2-3,AAREWGAADTQY
TRBV7-2,TRBJ2-3,ASSKTYGGGRDTQY
TRBV28,TRBJ1-4,ASSLLKGQGNEKLF
TRBV5-1,TRBJ2-7,ASSLMGAEYEQY
TRBV5-6,TRBJ2-1,ASTRGGFTEQF
TRBV18,TRBJ1-3,ASSPTHDTVTGNTIY
TRBV4-2,TRBJ1-2,ASSQGGGRGT
TRBV4-1,TRBJ1-4,ASSQDKLRGPAPNEKLF
TRBV2,TRBJ2-2,ASSLETGELF
TRBV6-1,TRBJ2-3,ASSDTQGAVDTQY
TRBV19,TRBJ2-1,ASRRSGGQYNEQF
TRBV9,TRBJ2-3,ASSVDGGARAQY
TRBV11-2,TRBJ2-7,ASSLDADEQY
TRBV7-9,TRBJ2-7,SSSLWGQGTSYEQY
TRBV18,TRBJ1-1,ASSPSYGNTEAF
TRBV7-2,TRBJ1-1,ASSTTLGREAF
TRBV15,TRBJ2-7,ATSRGAQAYEQY